These 7 T cell receptor beta chains were sequenced from one sample in a study of tumor-infiltrating lymphocytes in primary liver carcinoma. Blood RNA came from unsorted whole blood; germline DNA was also extracted. A constant-region primer primed TCR beta cDNA synthesis from about 0.45 ug of total RNA. For TCR beta, libraries were produced by three nested multiplex PCR rounds using slightly modified ARM-PCR. Forward primers for TRBV1-TRBV30 and a C-beta reverse primer served the first two PCR rounds, at about 11 cycles each. TCRdb ran MiXCR on the multiplex PCR reads and lists one entry per CDR3 protein. This sample has about 200,000 distinct CDR3 sequences, with less than 75% found just once. Material: peripheral blood. The receptors originated from an older woman with primary liver carcinoma and hepatitis B virus infection.

As to this clonotype: A clone one base away is much larger, so this may be a read error. This chain links TRBV12-5 with TRBJ2-7, with D uncertain. Germline V gene sequence: CDR1 LGHNT, CDR2 FRNRAP. The CDR3 contains 11 residues. In DNA form, the CDR3 reads TGTGGTAGTGGTTTTTTGGACGAGCAGTACTTC. Translating it yields CGSGFLDEQYF.

As regards this clonotype: A read error is possible here, since a much larger clone lies one base away. This chain links TRBV6-1 with TRBJ1-5, with D unclear. The CDR3 is 13 amino acids. Germline V gene data show CDR1 as MNHNS and CDR2 as SASEGT. The germline V and J ends were trimmed by 6 bases and 6 bases, with 12 bases remaining between them. CDR3 protein: CASRADVSQPQHF. The CDR3 nucleotides are TGTGCCAGCAGGGCGGACGTTAGTCAGCCCCAGCATTTT.

The rearrangement links TRBV11-2 to TRBJ2-5, with 10 bases aligning to TRBD2. Germline assignment: CDR1 SGHAT and CDR2 FQNNGV. V trimming: 7 bases; J trimming: 14 bases; junction bases outside the gene matches: 16. This CDR3 has 14 residues. The CDR3 sequence: CASTLASGSRGQYF. The DNA of the CDR3 is TGTGCCAGCACCTTGGCTAGCGGGAGTCGGGGCCAATACTTC.

With regard to this clonotype: One end of the junction fails to match germline, which may point to a read error. The chain couples TRBV5-1 to TRBJ2-1; TRBD2 aligns across 8 bases. This CDR3 is 15 amino acids long. CDR1 is SGHRS, CDR2 YFSETQ, per germline. The CDR3 reads CANSGTGGTWDEQFF. DNA for the CDR3: TGCGCCAACAGCGGGACGGGAGGGACTTGGGATGAGCAGTTCTTC.

A word on this clonotype: The junction differs from germline at one of its ends, possibly a read error. This chain connects TRBV11-2 to TRBJ2-5; possible D gene TRBD2, 7 bases. The germline gives CDR1 SGHAT, CDR2 FQNNGV. CDR3 size: 16 residues. The CDR3 sequence: CTSRRRGAPEFGSQYF. CDR3 nucleotide sequence: TGTACCAGCAGGCGTCGGGGGGCGCCGGAATTCGGGTCCCAGTACTTC.

Note on this clonotype: One junction end disagrees with the germline gene, perhaps due to a read error. This chain connects TRBV12-3 or TRBV12-4 to TRBJ1-3; D ambiguous. The CDR3 is 12 amino acids. The CDR3 region is CASCSSGNTMYF. CDR3 coding DNA: TGTGCCAGCTGTTCCTCTGGAAACACCATGTATTTT.

This clonotype was observed many times. The genes are TRBV11-2 and TRBJ2-3; D is tentatively TRBD1 or TRBD2 (7 bases each). Germline values: CDR1 SGHAT, CDR2 FQNNGV. Trimming removed 1 base at V and 7 bases at J, with 12 bases between. This CDR3 comprises 14 residues. The CDR3 DNA follows: TGTGCCAGCAGCTTAGCCAGGGGGGGAAATACGCAGTATTTT. Amino acids: CASSLARGGNTQYF.